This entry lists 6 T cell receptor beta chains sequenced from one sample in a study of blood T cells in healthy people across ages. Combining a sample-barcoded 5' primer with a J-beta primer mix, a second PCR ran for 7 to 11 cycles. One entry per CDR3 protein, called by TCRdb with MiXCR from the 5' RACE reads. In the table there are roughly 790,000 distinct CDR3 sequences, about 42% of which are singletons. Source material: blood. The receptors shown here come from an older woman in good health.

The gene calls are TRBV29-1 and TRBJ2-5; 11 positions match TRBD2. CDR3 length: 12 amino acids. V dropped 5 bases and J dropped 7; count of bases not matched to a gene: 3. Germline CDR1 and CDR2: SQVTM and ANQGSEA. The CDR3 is CSVLLAGGTQYF. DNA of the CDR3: TGCAGCGTTCTTCTAGCGGGGGGGACCCAGTACTTC.

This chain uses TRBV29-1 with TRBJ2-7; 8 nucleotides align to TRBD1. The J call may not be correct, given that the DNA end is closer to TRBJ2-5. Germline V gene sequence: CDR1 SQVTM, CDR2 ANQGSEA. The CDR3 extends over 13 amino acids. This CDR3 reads CSVDRGLRETQYF. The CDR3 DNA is TGCAGCGTCGACAGGGGCTTAAGGGAGACCCAGTACTTC.

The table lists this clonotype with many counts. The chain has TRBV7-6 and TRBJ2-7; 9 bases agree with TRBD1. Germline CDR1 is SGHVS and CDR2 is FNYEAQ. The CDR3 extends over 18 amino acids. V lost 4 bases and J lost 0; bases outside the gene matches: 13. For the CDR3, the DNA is TGTGCCAGCAGCTCCCGAAAGGGACAGGGCATTTACTCCTACGAGCAGTACTTC. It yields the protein CASSSRKGQGIYSYEQYF.

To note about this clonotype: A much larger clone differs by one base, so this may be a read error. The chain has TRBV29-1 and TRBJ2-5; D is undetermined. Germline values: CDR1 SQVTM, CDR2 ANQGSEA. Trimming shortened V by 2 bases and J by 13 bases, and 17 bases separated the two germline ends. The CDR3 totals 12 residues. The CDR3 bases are TGCAGCGTTGAACAGGAAAATCGTATACGGTACTTC. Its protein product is CSVEQENRIRYF.

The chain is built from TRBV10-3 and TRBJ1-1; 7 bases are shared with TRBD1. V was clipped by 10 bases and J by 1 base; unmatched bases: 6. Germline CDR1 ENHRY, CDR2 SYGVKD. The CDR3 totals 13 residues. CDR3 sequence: CATGQERNTEAFF. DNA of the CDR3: TGTGCCACCGGACAGGAGAGGAACACTGAAGCTTTCTTT.

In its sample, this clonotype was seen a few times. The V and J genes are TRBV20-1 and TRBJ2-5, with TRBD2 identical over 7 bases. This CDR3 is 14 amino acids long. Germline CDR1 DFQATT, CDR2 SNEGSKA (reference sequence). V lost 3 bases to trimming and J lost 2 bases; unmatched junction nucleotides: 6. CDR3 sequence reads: CSARTGTTQETQYF. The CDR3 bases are TGCAGTGCTAGGACCGGGACTACTCAAGAGACCCAGTACTTC.